These 10 T cell receptor beta chains share one sample of origin, sequenced in a study of T cells in Graves' hyperthyroidism and ophthalmopathy. The CDR3 regions of TCR beta were amplified from RNA transcripts. In the first-round RT-PCR of the TCR CDR3, the HTBI primer set was used. A single record per CDR3 protein comes from TCRdb applying MiXCR to the multiplex PCR reads. The sample has roughly 360,000 distinct CDR3 sequences; roughly 12% are singletons. The sample comprised blood. Receptors originate from a young man with Graves' hyperthyroidism that later progressed to Graves' ophthalmopathy.

This clonotype was seen only a few times. The chain has TRBV7-9 and TRBJ1-1, with D maybe TRBD1 (6 bases). The CDR3 loop spans 15 amino acids. Trimming removed 5 bases at V and 3 bases at J, with 16 bases between. CDR1 SEHNR and CDR2 FQNEAQ come from the germline V gene (reference sequence). The CDR3, as DNA: TGTGCCAGCAGCAAAGCACAGGGAGCGGACACTGAAGCTTTCTTT. This codes for CASSKAQGADTEAFF.

There are many counts of this clonotype. CDR3 residues: CSARDKGGATIQYF. The CDR3 DNA sequence: TGCAGTGCTAGAGATAAAGGGGGCGCAACCATTCAGTACTTC. V usage is TRBV20-1 and J usage is TRBJ2-4; TRBD1 aligns across 7 bases. Unmatched junction bases numbered 8, after V lost 0 bases and J lost 9 bases. In germline, CDR1 is DFQATT, CDR2 SNEGSKA (reference sequence). This CDR3 has 14 residues.

This clonotype was counted between two and nine times. The chain carries TRBV7-3 and TRBJ2-6, with D possibly matching TRBD1 (6 bases). CDR1 and CDR2 (germline): SGHTA, FQGTGA. With 3 bases removed from V and 0 bases from J, the gap between germline ends came to 12 bases. This CDR3 spans 17 amino acids. CDR3 residues: CASSLLTGNSGANVLTF. The DNA for the CDR3 is TGTGCCAGCAGCTTGCTGACAGGCAACTCTGGGGCCAACGTCCTGACTTTC.

This clonotype occurred a few times. This chain connects TRBV19 to TRBJ1-6; 9 nucleotides match TRBD1. Germline V gives CDR1 LNHDA, CDR2 SQIVND (reference sequence). V shed 5 bases and J 12 bases; nucleotides not matched to a gene: 14. CDR3 length: 16 residues. CDR3 protein: CASSPHLYRGRVPLHF. The CDR3 region has the DNA TGTGCCAGTAGTCCCCACCTCTACAGGGGGCGAGTACCCCTCCACTTT.

This clonotype was picked up many times. The chain joins TRBV11-2 to TRBJ2-1; 9 nucleotides agree with TRBD1. The germline CDR1 and CDR2 sequences are SGHAT and FQNNGV. Unmatched junction bases numbered 5, after V lost 7 bases and J lost 7 bases. The CDR3 runs to 13 residues. The DNA for the CDR3 is TGTGCCAGCACCCGAGGACAGGGGAATGAGCAGTTCTTC. Amino acids: CASTRGQGNEQFF.

This clonotype was detected many times. The rearrangement joins TRBV2 to TRBJ2-5, with TRBD1 matching over 8 bases. This CDR3 has 14 residues. After removal of 6 bases from V and 4 bases from J, the junction contained 7 bases not matched to a gene. Germline V gives CDR1 SNHLY, CDR2 FYNNEI. In DNA, the CDR3 is TGTGCCAGCAGCGGACAGGGTAGTGGAGAGACCCAGTACTTC. Its translation: CASSGQGSGETQYF.

This clonotype was counted many times. J is TRBJ1-1 and V is TRBV20-1, with D possibly matching TRBD1 (6 bases). V gave up 0 bases and J gave up 5 bases, with 16 bases separating them. Germline CDR1 DFQATT, CDR2 SNEGSKA (reference sequence). The CDR3 spans 15 residues. CDR3 sequence: CSARDRGGQGTEAFF. The DNA for the CDR3 is TGCAGTGCTAGAGATAGAGGGGGTCAGGGAACTGAAGCTTTCTTT.

Ten or more counts support this clonotype. This sequence joins TRBV6-1 and TRBJ2-5; 7 bases align to TRBD1. Trimming took 6 bases from V and 5 from J; bases not matched to a gene: 9. The germline gives CDR1 MNHNS, CDR2 SASEGT. CDR3 length equals 14 residues. For the CDR3, the DNA is TGTGCCAGCAGGGGGACAGTGGGTATGGAGACCCAGTACTTC. It codes for CASRGTVGMETQYF.

The chain carries TRBV3-1 and TRBJ2-1; 15 bases align to TRBD2. The trim removed 0 bases at V and 9 bases at J, leaving 3 bases unmatched. The length of the CDR3 is 16 residues. Germline V CDR1 and CDR2: LGHDT, YNNKEL (reference sequence). Here the CDR3 reads CASSQDGLAGGGEQFF. CDR3 bases: TGTGCCAGCAGCCAAGATGGACTAGCGGGGGGGGGTGAGCAGTTCTTC.

At least ten counts were recorded for this clonotype. In DNA, the CDR3 is TGTGCCAGCAGTTTATCCGGGGATCAGCCCCAGCATTTT. Translated: CASSLSGDQPQHF. The rearrangement links TRBV28 to TRBJ1-5; D gene ambiguous. Germline loops: CDR1 MDHEN, CDR2 SYDVKM. The CDR3 has 13 amino acids. V was pared by 1 base and J by 5 bases, with 6 bases between.